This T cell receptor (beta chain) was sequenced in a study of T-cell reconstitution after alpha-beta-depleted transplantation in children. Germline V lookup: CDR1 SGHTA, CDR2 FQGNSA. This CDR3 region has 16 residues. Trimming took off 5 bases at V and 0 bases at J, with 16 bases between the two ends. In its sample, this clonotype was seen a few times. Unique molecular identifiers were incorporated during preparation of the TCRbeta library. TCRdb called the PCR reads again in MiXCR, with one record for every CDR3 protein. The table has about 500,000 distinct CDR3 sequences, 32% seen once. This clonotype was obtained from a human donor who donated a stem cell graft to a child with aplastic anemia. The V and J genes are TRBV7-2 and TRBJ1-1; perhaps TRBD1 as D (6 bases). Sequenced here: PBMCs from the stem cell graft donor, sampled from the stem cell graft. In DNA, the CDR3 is TGTGCCAGCAGCACTCAGCCGGGACAACTGAACACTGAAGCTTTCTTT. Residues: CASSTQPGQLNTEAFF.